This entry features one TCR beta chain sequence. The source of the sample is a study of shared clonotypes between healthy human individuals. Measured with immunoSEQ multiplex PCR; TCRdb has only the in-frame clones, and not every one. The repertoire holds fewer than 1.6 million clones, with approximately 98.5% as singletons. Losses at the gene ends were 6 bases for V and 6 bases for J; bases not matched to a gene: 8. The CDR3 totals 14 residues. Looked up from germline, CDR1 is MNHEY and CDR2 is SVGAGI. The TCR originated in a young man in good health. Sequencing was carried out using naive CD4+ T cells sorted from blood. Subset here: CD45RA+ positively selected. The chain links TRBV6-5 to TRBJ2-3; 8 bases line up with TRBD2. The DNA for the CDR3 is TGTGCCAGCAGACTCGGACTAGCCCGGGATACGCAGTATTTT. The encoded protein is CASRLGLARDTQYF.